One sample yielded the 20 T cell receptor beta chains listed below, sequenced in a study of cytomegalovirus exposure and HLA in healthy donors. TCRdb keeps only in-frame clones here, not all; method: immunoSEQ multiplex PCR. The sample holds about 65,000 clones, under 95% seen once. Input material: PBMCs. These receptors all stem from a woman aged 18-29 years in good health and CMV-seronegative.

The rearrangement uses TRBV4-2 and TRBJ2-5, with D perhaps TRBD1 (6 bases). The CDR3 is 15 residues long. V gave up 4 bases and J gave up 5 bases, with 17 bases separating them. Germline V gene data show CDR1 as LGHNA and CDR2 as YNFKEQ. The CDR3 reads CASSPPVRGSETQYF. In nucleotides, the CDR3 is TGTGCCAGCAGCCCTCCGGTGAGGGGGTCGGAGACCCAGTACTTC.

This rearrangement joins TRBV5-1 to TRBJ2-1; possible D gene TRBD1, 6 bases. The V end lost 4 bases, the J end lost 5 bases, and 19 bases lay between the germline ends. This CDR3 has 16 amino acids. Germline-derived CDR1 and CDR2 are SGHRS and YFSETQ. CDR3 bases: TGCGCCAGCAGCCCCCTCCCCCAGGGGAAGAACAATGAGCAGTTCTTC. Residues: CASSPLPQGKNNEQFF.

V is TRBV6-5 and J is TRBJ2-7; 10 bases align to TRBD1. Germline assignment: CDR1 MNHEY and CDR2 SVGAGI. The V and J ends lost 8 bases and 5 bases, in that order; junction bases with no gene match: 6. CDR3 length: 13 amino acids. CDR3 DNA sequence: TGTGCCAGCGAGACAGGGGGCGTGAACGAGCAGTACTTC. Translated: CASETGGVNEQYF.

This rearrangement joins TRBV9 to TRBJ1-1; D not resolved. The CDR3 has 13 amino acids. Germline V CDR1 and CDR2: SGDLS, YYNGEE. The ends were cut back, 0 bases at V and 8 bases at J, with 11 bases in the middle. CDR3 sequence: CASSVDGVAEAFF. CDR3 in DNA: TGTGCCAGCAGCGTAGACGGGGTCGCGGAAGCTTTCTTT.

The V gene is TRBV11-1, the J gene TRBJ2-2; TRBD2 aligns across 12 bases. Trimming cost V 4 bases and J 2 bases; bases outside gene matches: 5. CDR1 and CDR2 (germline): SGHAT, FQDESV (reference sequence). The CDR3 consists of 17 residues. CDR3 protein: CASSSRTSGINTGELFF. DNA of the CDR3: TGTGCCAGCAGCTCCCGGACTAGCGGGATAAACACCGGGGAGCTGTTTTTT.

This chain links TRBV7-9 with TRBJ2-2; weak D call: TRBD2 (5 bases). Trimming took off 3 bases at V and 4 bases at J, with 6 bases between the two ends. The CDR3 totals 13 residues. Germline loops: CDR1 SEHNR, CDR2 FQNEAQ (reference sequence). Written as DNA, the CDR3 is TGTGCCAGCAGCTTGGACTCCACCGGGGAGCTGTTTTTT. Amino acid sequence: CASSLDSTGELFF.

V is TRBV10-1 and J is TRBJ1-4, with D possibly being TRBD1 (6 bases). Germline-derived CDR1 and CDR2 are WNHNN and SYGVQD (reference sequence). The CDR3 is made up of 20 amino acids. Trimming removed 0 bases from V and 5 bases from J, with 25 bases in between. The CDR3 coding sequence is TGCGCCAGCAGTGAGTCGTCCGGGGGGCTTCGAGGAAGGGGCAATGAAAAACTGTTTTTT. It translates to CASSESSGGLRGRGNEKLFF.

The CDR3 sequence: CASSQAPDYGYTF. CDR3 DNA: TGTGCCAGCAGTCAAGCCCCCGACTATGGCTACACCTTC. The genes are TRBV28 and TRBJ1-2, with D unresolved. This CDR3 region has 13 residues. The V gene's germline CDR1 is MDHEN and CDR2 SYDVKM. V dropped 5 bases and J dropped 3 bases, with 10 bases sitting between them.

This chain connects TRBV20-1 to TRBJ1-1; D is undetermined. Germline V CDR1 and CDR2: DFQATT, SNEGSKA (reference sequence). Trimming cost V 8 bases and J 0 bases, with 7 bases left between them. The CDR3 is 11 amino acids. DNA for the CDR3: TGCAGTCCGAGCTTGAACACTGAAGCTTTCTTT. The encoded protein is CSPSLNTEAFF.

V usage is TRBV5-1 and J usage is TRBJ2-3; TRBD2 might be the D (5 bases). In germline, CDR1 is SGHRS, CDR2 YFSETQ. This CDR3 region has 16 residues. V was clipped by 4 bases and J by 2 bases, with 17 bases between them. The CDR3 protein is CASSRLSGDYTDTQYF. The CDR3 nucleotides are TGCGCCAGCAGCCGGTTAAGCGGAGACTACACAGATACGCAGTATTTT.

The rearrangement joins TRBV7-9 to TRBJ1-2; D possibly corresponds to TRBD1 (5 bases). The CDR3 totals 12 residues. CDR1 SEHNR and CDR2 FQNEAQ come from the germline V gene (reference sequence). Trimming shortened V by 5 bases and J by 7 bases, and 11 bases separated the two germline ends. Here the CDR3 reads CASSQGAGGYTF. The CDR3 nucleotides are TGTGCCAGCAGCCAAGGGGCAGGTGGCTACACCTTC. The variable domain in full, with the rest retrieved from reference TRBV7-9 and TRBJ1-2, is DTGVSQNPRHKITKRGQNVTFRCDPISEHNRLYWYRQTLGQGPEFLTYFQNEAQLEKSRLLSDRFSAERPKGSFSTLEIQRTEQGDSAMYLCASSQGAGGYTFGSGTRLTVV.

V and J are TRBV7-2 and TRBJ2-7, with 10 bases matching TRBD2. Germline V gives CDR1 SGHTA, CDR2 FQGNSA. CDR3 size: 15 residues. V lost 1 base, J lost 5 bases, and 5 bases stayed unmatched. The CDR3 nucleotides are TGTGCCAGCAGCTTAGGGGGAGCGGGGGGGGACGAGCAGTACTTC. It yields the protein CASSLGGAGGDEQYF.

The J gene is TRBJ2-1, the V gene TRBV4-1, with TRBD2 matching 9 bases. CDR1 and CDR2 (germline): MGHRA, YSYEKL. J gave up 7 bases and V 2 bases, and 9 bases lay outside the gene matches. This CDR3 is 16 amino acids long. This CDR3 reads CASSQRWGLATNEQFF. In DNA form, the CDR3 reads TGCGCCAGCAGCCAAAGGTGGGGACTAGCCACAAATGAGCAGTTCTTC.

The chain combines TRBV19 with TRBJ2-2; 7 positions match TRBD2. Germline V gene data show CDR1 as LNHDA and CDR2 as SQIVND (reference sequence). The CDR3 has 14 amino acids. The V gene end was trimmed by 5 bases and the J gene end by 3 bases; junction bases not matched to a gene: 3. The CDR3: CASSGAGYTGELFF. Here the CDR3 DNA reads TGTGCCAGTAGTGGAGCGGGATACACCGGGGAGCTGTTTTTT. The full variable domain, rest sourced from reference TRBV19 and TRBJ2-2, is DGGITQSPKYLFRKEGQNVTLSCEQNLNHDAMYWYRQDPGQGLRLIYYSQIVNDFQKGDIAEGYSVSREKKESFPLTVTSAQKNPTAFYLCASSGAGYTGELFFGEGSRLTVL.

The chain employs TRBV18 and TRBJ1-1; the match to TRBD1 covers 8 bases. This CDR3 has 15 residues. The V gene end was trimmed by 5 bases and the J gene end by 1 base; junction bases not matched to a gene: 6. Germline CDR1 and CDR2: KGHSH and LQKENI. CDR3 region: CASSYSTGANTEAFF. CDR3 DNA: TGTGCCAGCTCATACTCGACAGGGGCGAACACTGAAGCTTTCTTT.

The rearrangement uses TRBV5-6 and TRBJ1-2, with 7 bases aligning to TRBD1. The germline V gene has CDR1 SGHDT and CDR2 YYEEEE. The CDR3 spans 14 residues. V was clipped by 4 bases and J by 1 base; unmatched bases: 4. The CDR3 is CASSVDRVNYGYTF. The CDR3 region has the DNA TGTGCCAGCAGCGTTGACAGGGTTAACTATGGCTACACCTTC.

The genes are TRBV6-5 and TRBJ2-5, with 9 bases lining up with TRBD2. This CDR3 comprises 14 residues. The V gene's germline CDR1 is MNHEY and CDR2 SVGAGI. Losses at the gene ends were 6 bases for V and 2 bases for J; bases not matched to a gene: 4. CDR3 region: CASSGLASQETQYF. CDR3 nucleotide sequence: TGTGCCAGCAGCGGACTAGCGTCACAAGAGACCCAGTACTTC.

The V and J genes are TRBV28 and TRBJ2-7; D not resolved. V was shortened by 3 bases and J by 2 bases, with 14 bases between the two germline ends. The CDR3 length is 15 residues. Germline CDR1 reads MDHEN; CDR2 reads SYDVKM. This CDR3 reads CASSFPADSPYEQYF. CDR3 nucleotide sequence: TGTGCCAGCAGTTTCCCGGCAGACTCGCCCTACGAGCAGTACTTC.

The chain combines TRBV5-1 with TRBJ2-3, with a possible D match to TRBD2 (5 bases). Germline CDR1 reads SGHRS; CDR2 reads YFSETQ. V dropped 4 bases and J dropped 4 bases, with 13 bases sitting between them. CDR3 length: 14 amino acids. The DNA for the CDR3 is TGCGCCAGCAGCCCCAGGACTGGCCCAGATACGCAGTATTTT. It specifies CASSPRTGPDTQYF.

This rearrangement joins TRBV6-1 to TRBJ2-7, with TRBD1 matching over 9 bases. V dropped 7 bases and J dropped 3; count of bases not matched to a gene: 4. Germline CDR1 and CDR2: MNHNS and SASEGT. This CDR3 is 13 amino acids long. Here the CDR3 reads CASTRQGGYEQYF. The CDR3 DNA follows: TGTGCCAGCACCCGACAGGGGGGCTACGAGCAGTACTTC.